This TCR beta chain was obtained from a study of T cell clonality in common variable immunodeficiency. CDR1 is DFQATT, CDR2 SNEGSKA, per germline (reference sequence). V shed 7 bases and J 5 bases; nucleotides not matched to a gene: 8. This CDR3 has 12 residues. Donors gave 5 to 8 ml heparinized peripheral whole blood. This clone was recorded many times. The DNA ends 3 residues before the CDR3 does, and the rest of the CDR3 is filled in from the germline J gene. The data were produced by immunoSEQ multiplex PCR, yet TCRdb's version contains in-frame clones alone and is incomplete. The sample yields around 47,000 clones, without any singletons.

Sequences were obtained from peripheral blood mononuclear cells. The chain links TRBV20-1 to TRBJ2-7; 7 positions agree with TRBD1. The receptor's source is a person aged 18 to 75 in good health. The CDR3 loop reads CSGTGTENEQYF. The CDR3 DNA, read in part, is TGCAGTGGTACCGGGACAGAGAACGAG.